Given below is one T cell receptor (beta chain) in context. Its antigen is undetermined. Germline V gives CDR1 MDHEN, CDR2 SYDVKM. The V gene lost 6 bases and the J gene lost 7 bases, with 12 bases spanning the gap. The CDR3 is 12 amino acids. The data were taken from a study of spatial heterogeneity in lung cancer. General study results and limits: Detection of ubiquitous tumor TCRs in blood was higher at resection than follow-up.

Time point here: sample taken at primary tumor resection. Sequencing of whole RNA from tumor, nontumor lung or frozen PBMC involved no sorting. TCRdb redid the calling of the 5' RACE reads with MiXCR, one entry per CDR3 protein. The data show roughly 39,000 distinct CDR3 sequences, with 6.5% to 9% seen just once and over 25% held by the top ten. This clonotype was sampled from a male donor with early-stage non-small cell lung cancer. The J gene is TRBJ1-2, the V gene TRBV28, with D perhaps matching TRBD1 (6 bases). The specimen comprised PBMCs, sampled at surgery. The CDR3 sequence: CASSGGLVGYTF. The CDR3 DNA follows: TGTGCCAGCAGCGGGGGCCTGGTTGGCTACACCTTC.